This is a list of T cell receptor beta chains from one sample in a study of technical replicates of blood from a few donors. Profiling relied on immunoSEQ multiplex PCR, and the TCRdb table lists in-frame clones only, not all of them. The repertoire includes around 60,000 clones, approximately 86% of them detected once, and approximately 4.7% sits in the top ten. The sample taken for sequencing was PBMCs. The receptors shown here come from a human donor in good health. Some clones in this sample may be carry-over from other donors' samples. Both conserved end residues are part of each CDR3.

v_call | cdr3_aa
TRBV6-6 | CASSWIGGTDTQYF
TRBV5-4 | CASSSGHWRDYGYTF
TRBV6-1 | CASSLPGGETQYF
TRBV28 | CASSQGGQGSGYTF
TRBV6-6 | CASSYEEISYNEQFF
TRBV5-1 | CASSLTRTGGESYGYTF
TRBV11-2 | CASSLGGGGGNEQFF
TRBV5-4 | CASSLIADNSPLHF
TRBV18 | CASSPVTGTGHYEQYF
TRBV19 | CASSTDRGAGELFF
TRBV11-2 | CASSQGTGGRETQYF
TRBV2 | CASSREGTEAFF
TRBV5-1 | CASSPGLAGGNTGELFF
TRBV6-5 | CASSIQRSGANVLTF
TRBV29-1 | CSVRVTGAYEQYF
TRBV5-1 | CASSFFPRSRLERADTQYF
TRBV29-1 | CSTGREEGGQAFF
TRBV5-1 | CASSLEDREETQYF